These 30 T cell receptor beta chains originate from one sample sequenced in a study of blood T cells in healthy people across ages. Together with a sample-barcoded 5' primer, a J-beta primer mix was included in a second PCR lasting roughly 6 to 12 cycles. TCRdb passed the 5' RACE reads through MiXCR, listing each CDR3 protein once. The sample consists of 1.5 million to 2 million distinct CDR3 sequences, roughly 30% of them appearing once. The sample was blood. These receptors were collected from a woman aged 30 to 39 in good health.

The chain joins TRBV20-1 to TRBJ2-1, with D uncertain. There are 16 residues in the CDR3. Germline values: CDR1 DFQATT, CDR2 SNEGSKA (reference sequence). The V and J ends lost 1 base and 0 bases respectively, with 13 bases between them. The CDR3 loop reads CSARVRQPSSYNEQFF. CDR3 in DNA: TGCAGTGCTAGAGTCCGGCAGCCGAGCTCCTACAATGAGCAGTTCTTC.

This clonotype showed up many times. The rearrangement uses TRBV7-9 and TRBJ1-6; the D gene is possibly TRBD1 (6 bases). Trimming took off 3 bases at V and 7 bases at J, with 10 bases between the two ends. This CDR3 is built from 14 residues. Germline CDR1 is SEHNR and CDR2 is FQNEAQ (reference sequence). The CDR3 DNA reads TGTGCCAGCAGCTTTTGGACAGAAAATTCACCCCTCCACTTT. This gives the protein CASSFWTENSPLHF.

Turning to this clonotype: One end of the junction does not line up with germline, which may come from a read error. The chain recombines TRBV4-3 with TRBJ2-1, with unresolved D. The CDR3 loop spans 11 amino acids. The germline V gene has CDR1 LGHNA and CDR2 YSLEER. Here the CDR3 DNA reads TGCGCCAGCAGCCAGGCTGGCGAGCGGTTCTTC. This sequence encodes CASSQAGERFF.

This clonotype was seen many times. The J gene is TRBJ1-6, the V gene TRBV7-9, with 7 bases matching TRBD1. With 6 bases clipped from V and 5 bases from J, the junction kept 4 bases outside the gene matches. Germline CDR1 and CDR2: SEHNR and FQNEAQ (reference sequence). The CDR3 totals 14 residues. The CDR3 region has the DNA TGTGCCAGCAGTTTGGGGACAGATAATTCACCCCTCCACTTT. Protein product: CASSLGTDNSPLHF.

There are many counts of this clonotype. The chain is built from TRBV7-2 and TRBJ2-7; a weak D match, TRBD1 (6 bases). Germline lookup yields CDR1 SGHTA and CDR2 FQGNSA. V lost 3 bases and J lost 3, with 15 bases in between. The CDR3 runs to 15 residues. The CDR3 region is CASSFSSTGLYEQYF. In nucleotides, the CDR3 is TGTGCCAGCAGCTTTTCTTCGACAGGCCTCTACGAGCAGTACTTC.

The chain links TRBV7-2 to TRBJ2-7; 8 bases line up with TRBD2. The CDR3 has 16 residues. J gave up 6 bases and V 5 bases, and 15 bases lay outside the gene matches. Germline CDR1 reads SGHTA; CDR2 reads FQGNSA. The CDR3 loop is CASSPVAGTRDREQYF. CDR3 sequence (DNA): TGTGCCAGCAGCCCCGTAGCCGGGACTAGAGATCGCGAGCAGTACTTC.

The V and J genes are TRBV6-6 and TRBJ1-1; D might be TRBD1 (6 bases). The CDR3 length is 13 residues. CDR1 is MNHNY and CDR2 is SVGAGI in the germline V gene (reference sequence). The ends were cut back, 9 bases at V and 2 bases at J, with 13 bases in the middle. CDR3: CARTGSRNTEAFF. CDR3 nucleotide sequence: TGTGCCAGAACAGGGTCCCGAAACACTGAAGCTTTCTTT.

A remark on this clonotype: It may be a read error: a sequence one base away is much more abundant. Lacking the conserved final phenylalanine or tryptophan, this CDR3 likely reflects a read error. The chain employs TRBV5-5 and TRBJ1-2, with D uncertain. This CDR3 has 16 amino acids. The V gene's germline CDR1 is SGHKS and CDR2 YYEKEE (reference sequence). The V end lost 3 bases, the J end lost 0 bases, and 15 bases lay between the germline ends. CDR3 residues: CASSYQSGFSNYGYTC. Written as DNA, the CDR3 is TGTGCCAGCAGCTATCAATCGGGGTTCTCTAACTATGGCTACACCTGC.

The rearrangement uses TRBV12-3 or TRBV12-4 and TRBJ1-3; TRBD1 agrees at 7 bases. The V and J ends lost 6 bases and 9 bases, in that order; junction bases with no gene match: 11. This CDR3 has 14 residues. The CDR3 sequence: CASRSRDRSTTIYF. DNA for the CDR3: TGTGCCAGCAGGTCCCGGGACAGAAGTACCACCATATATTTT.

The chain joins TRBV29-1 to TRBJ1-1; D remains unclear. Germline V gene sequence: CDR1 SQVTM, CDR2 ANQGSEA. V shed 3 bases and J shed 3 bases, with 14 bases lying between them. This CDR3 has 14 residues. CDR3 sequence (DNA): TGCAGCGTTGACTCCGGAGTGAGGGACACTGAAGCTTTCTTT. It translates to CSVDSGVRDTEAFF.

The V gene is TRBV6-6, the J gene TRBJ1-5, with TRBD1 matching 7 bases. The length of the CDR3 is 17 residues. Germline V gene data show CDR1 as MNHNY and CDR2 as SVGAGI (reference sequence). The V gene end was trimmed by 5 bases and the J gene end by 1 base; junction bases not matched to a gene: 11. CDR3 in amino acids: CASSGTTGSGSNQPQHF. CDR3 nucleotides: TGTGCCAGCAGTGGCACGACAGGGTCAGGGAGCAATCAGCCCCAGCATTTT.

This clonotype has only a few counts. J is TRBJ2-3 and V is TRBV3-1; D unclear. CDR3 size: 13 residues. V was pared by 3 bases and J by 6 bases, with 10 bases between. Germline assignment: CDR1 LGHDT and CDR2 YNNKEL (reference sequence). Here the CDR3 DNA reads TGTGCCAGCAGCCAGGGTCCGTCTGATACGCAGTATTTT. It is translated as CASSQGPSDTQYF.

This chain links TRBV5-1 with TRBJ2-7, with 9 bases fitting TRBD1. Germline V CDR1 and CDR2: SGHRS, YFSETQ. The CDR3 length is 12 residues. J gave up 5 bases and V 3 bases, and 0 bases lay outside the gene matches. As DNA, the CDR3 is TGCGCCAGCAGCTGGGACAGGGACGAGCAGTACTTC. Its protein is CASSWDRDEQYF.

Comments on this clonotype: A read error may be the cause here, since a much bigger clone is one base away. The gene calls are TRBV29-1 and TRBJ2-5; unclear D gene. Trimming took off 7 bases at V and 2 bases at J, with 14 bases between the two ends. Germline CDR1 SQVTM, CDR2 ANQGSEA. This CDR3 region has 13 residues. CDR3 protein: CSAALLGQETQYF. CDR3 DNA sequence: TGCAGCGCGGCCTTGTTGGGGCAAGAGACCCAGTACTTC.

This clonotype was found many times. This CDR3 reads CASSLTASSYNEQFF. The DNA of the CDR3 is TGCGCCAGCAGCCTTACGGCTAGCTCCTACAATGAGCAGTTCTTC. This chain links TRBV5-1 with TRBJ2-1; no clear D gene. With 4 bases removed from V and 0 bases from J, the gap between germline ends came to 11 bases. Germline loops: CDR1 SGHRS, CDR2 YFSETQ. The CDR3 length is 15 residues.

The CDR3 sequence is CSASRGGRWETQYF. In DNA form, the CDR3 reads TGCAGTGCTAGCCGCGGGGGGAGGTGGGAGACCCAGTACTTC. The chain carries TRBV20-1 and TRBJ2-7; 8 bases match TRBD2. The J call may be incorrect, as the DNA end agrees better with TRBJ2-5. This CDR3 is 14 amino acids long. Germline CDR1 DFQATT, CDR2 SNEGSKA (reference sequence).

This clonotype was seen a few times. The rearrangement links TRBV30 to TRBJ1-5, with D tentatively TRBD1 (6 bases). Looked up from germline, CDR1 is GTSNPN and CDR2 is SVGIG (reference sequence). Trimming took off 3 bases at V and 7 bases at J, with 10 bases between the two ends. The CDR3 consists of 12 residues. This chain's CDR3 is CAWSLTGQPQHF. CDR3 coding DNA: TGTGCCTGGAGCCTGACAGGCCAGCCCCAGCATTTT.

This clonotype was recorded a few times. The chain couples TRBV27 to TRBJ2-6; D is possibly TRBD1 (6 bases). This CDR3 is built from 17 residues. CDR1 is MNHEY, CDR2 SMNVEV, per germline (reference sequence). Trimming cost V 10 bases and J 1 base, with 20 bases left between them. CDR3 DNA: TGTGCCACTTCCGACAGGTACTATCTTTCTGGGGCCAACGTCCTGACTTTC. It specifies CATSDRYYLSGANVLTF.

This chain joins TRBV29-1 and TRBJ1-4, with 9 positions matching TRBD1. This CDR3 is 15 amino acids long. Germline assignment: CDR1 SQVTM and CDR2 ANQGSEA. The junction had 7 bases not matched to a gene; V was cut back by 1 base and J by 7 bases. The CDR3 reads CSVEGGGTGFEKLFF. DNA of the CDR3: TGCAGCGTTGAAGGAGGGGGGACAGGGTTTGAAAAACTGTTTTTT.

This clonotype was counted ten times or more. This chain joins TRBV12-3 or TRBV12-4 and TRBJ2-1; maybe TRBD2 (6 bases). Trimming pared 3 bases from V and 5 bases from J, leaving 11 bases between. The CDR3 length is 14 residues. DNA of the CDR3: TGTGCCAGCAGTTTGGGGGGTTGGGACAATGAGCAGTTCTTC. Amino acid sequence: CASSLGGWDNEQFF.

This clonotype was observed at least ten times. The rearrangement uses TRBV5-1 and TRBJ2-7; D uncertain. V lost 1 base and J 5 bases, leaving 10 bases between the germline ends. This CDR3 is built from 13 residues. CDR1 SGHRS and CDR2 YFSETQ come from the germline V gene. CDR3 sequence: CASSLRPDDEQYF. Here the CDR3 DNA reads TGCGCCAGCAGCTTGAGGCCGGACGACGAGCAGTACTTC.

This clonotype has only a few counts. The chain uses TRBV7-2 and TRBJ2-1; D gene ambiguous. Trimming pared 2 bases from V and 8 bases from J, leaving 10 bases between. The CDR3 consists of 13 residues. Germline V gene sequence: CDR1 SGHTA, CDR2 FQGNSA. The CDR3 region has the DNA TGTGCCAGCAGCTTAAGGGCCCAACATGAGCAGTTCTTC. Its translation: CASSLRAQHEQFF.

The chain links TRBV29-1 to TRBJ2-3; a possible D gene is TRBD2 (6 bases). The CDR3 is 13 amino acids. Germline CDR1 and CDR2: SQVTM and ANQGSEA. Trimming removed 7 bases at V and 0 bases at J, with 11 bases between. DNA of the CDR3: TGCAGCGGACGGGAGACTAGCACAGATACGCAGTATTTT. Translating gives CSGRETSTDTQYF.

The genes are TRBV28 and TRBJ2-4; 8 nucleotides line up with TRBD1. Germline CDR1 and CDR2: MDHEN and SYDVKM. CDR3 size: 16 residues. The junction had 20 bases not matched to a gene; V was cut back by 6 bases and J by 13 bases. DNA of the CDR3: TGTGCCAGCAGCTCCCCGGGCACAGGGGGACGTCGAGAGCAGTACTTC. This sequence encodes CASSSPGTGGRREQYF.

The V gene is TRBV7-3, the J gene TRBJ1-1; the match to TRBD1 covers 9 bases. V was clipped by 5 bases and J by 1 base; unmatched bases: 17. CDR1 SGHTA and CDR2 FQGTGA come from the germline V gene. The CDR3 is 19 amino acids. The CDR3 DNA is TGTGCCAGCAGCCCAAGGCCGGGACAGGGACGGTTCGGGAACACTGAAGCTTTCTTT. It translates to CASSPRPGQGRFGNTEAFF.

The chain has TRBV14 and TRBJ1-1; 7 nucleotides match TRBD1. V was clipped by 6 bases and J by 0 bases; unmatched bases: 7. The CDR3 covers 15 residues. Germline V gene lookup returns CDR1 SGHDN and CDR2 FVKESK. CDR3 in DNA: TGTGCCAGCAGACAGTTGGGGACAGTGAACACTGAAGCTTTCTTT. Protein sequence: CASRQLGTVNTEAFF.

V is TRBV20-1 and J is TRBJ2-5; TRBD1 agrees at 7 bases. Germline trimming cut 2 bases from V and 4 bases from J; bases unmatched to any gene: 4. From germline, CDR1 is DFQATT and CDR2 SNEGSKA (reference sequence). The CDR3 has 13 amino acids. Here the CDR3 DNA reads TGCAGTGCTAGAACTCAGGGGGTAGAGACCCAGTACTTC. Amino acids: CSARTQGVETQYF.

This clonotype was observed a few times. J is TRBJ1-2 and V is TRBV7-2; TRBD1 aligns across 9 bases. The ends lost 5 bases at V and 8 bases at J; junction bases unmatched: 6. The CDR3 is made up of 13 amino acids. Per the germline V gene, CDR1 is SGHTA and CDR2 is FQGNSA. The CDR3 DNA sequence: TGTGCCAGCAGCGAACAGGGGGCGGGAGGCTACACCTTC. Amino acids: CASSEQGAGGYTF.

This clonotype was detected only a few times. The rearrangement links TRBV12-3 or TRBV12-4 to TRBJ1-2; a possible D gene is TRBD1 (5 bases). CDR3 length: 13 residues. Trimming left V 3 bases short and J 13 bases short, with 18 bases between. The CDR3 nucleotides are TGTGCCAGCAGTTTCAGAATCGAGGCCGGGGGCACCTTC. Its translation is CASSFRIEAGGTF.

This clonotype was counted a few times. V gene TRBV12-3 or TRBV12-4 combines with J gene TRBJ1-4, with D possibly being TRBD1 (6 bases). The V end lost 6 bases, the J end lost 8 bases, and 16 bases lay between the germline ends. This CDR3 has 14 residues. The CDR3 DNA is TGTGCCAGCAGGCCCGCCGGGGGGGCCGAAAAACTGTTTTTT. This translates into CASRPAGGAEKLFF.